This T cell receptor beta chain was recovered during a study of T cells in Graves' hyperthyroidism and ophthalmopathy. About the study: Specimen type is peripheral blood, collected at initial diagnosis prior to any treatment. Study outcomes and limitations: Ophthalmopathy, as predicted by the model, came a median approximately 5.9 months after the prediction.

RNA transcripts were the template for amplifying TCR beta CDR3 regions. HTBI primers were the set used in a first-round RT-PCR of the TCR CDR3. One entry per CDR3 protein, called by TCRdb with MiXCR from the multiplex PCR reads. This table has approximately 420,000 distinct CDR3 sequences, under 15% appearing once. The germline gives CDR1 SGHVS, CDR2 FNYEAQ. This CDR3 spans 13 amino acids. V was trimmed by 8 bases and J by 0 bases, leaving 10 bases between them. Criteria for exclusion of patients were uncontrolled infection, other autoimmune disease, pregnancy or lactation. Clinical symptoms, serum thyroxine and TRAb, thyroid ultrasound and orbital computed tomography together formed the diagnostic basis. At least ten counts were recorded for this clonotype. Its antigen is not identified.

This receptor was taken from a young woman with Graves' hyperthyroidism. The sequencing sample was made of blood. V gene TRBV7-6 combines with J gene TRBJ1-1, with TRBD1 as a possible D gene (5 bases). This chain's CDR3 is CASQRGVNTEAFF. CDR3 nucleotide sequence: TGTGCCAGCCAAAGGGGAGTGAACACTGAAGCTTTCTTT.